The clone carrying this TCR beta chain occurred a few times. The sample comes from a study of T-cell reconstitution after alpha-beta-depleted transplantation in children. Unique molecular identifiers were incorporated when the TCRbeta library was constructed. TCRdb used MiXCR to reprocess the PCR reads, holding one entry per CDR3 protein. The sample yields a few hundred thousand distinct CDR3 sequences, about 17% seen once. This CDR3 has 13 amino acids. Germline V gene data show CDR1 as MNHNY and CDR2 as SVGAGI (reference sequence). V dropped 2 bases and J dropped 10 bases, with 12 bases sitting between them.

The specimen was PBMCs from the stem cell graft donor, collected from the stem cell graft. The sequence came from a human donor who donated a stem cell graft to a child with acute lymphoblastic leukemia. The chain links TRBV6-6 to TRBJ2-1, with D perhaps TRBD2 (5 bases). The CDR3 DNA reads as TGTGCCAGCAGTTACGCTCCCGGGAACGAGCAGTTCTTC. Residues: CASSYAPGNEQFF.